This TCR beta chain originates from a study of graft-versus-host responses after intestinal transplantation. V was pared by 0 bases and J by 0 bases, with 12 bases between. The germline V gene encodes CDR1 LNHDA and CDR2 SQIVND (reference sequence). This CDR3 is built from 18 residues. The method was immunoSEQ multiplex PCR; TCRdb's version includes in-frame clones alone and lacks a portion of them. The repertoire consists of tens of thousands of clones, with around 93% occurring once and the leading ten covering around 0.69%. This TCR was recovered from a human patient who received an intestinal transplant, so some T cells may come from the graft donor. The source material was PBMCs, sampled 98 days after intestinal transplantation. The chain combines TRBV19 with TRBJ2-6, with TRBD1 as a possible D gene (6 bases). CDR3 residues: CASSIEGATSSGANVLTF. The CDR3 DNA follows: TGTGCCAGTAGTATAGAGGGGGCTACTAGCTCTGGGGCCAACGTCCTGACTTTC.